This entry concerns a single T cell receptor (beta chain). The target of this receptor is not known. No much larger clone is present one base from it, and per-base qualities are unavailable. The V end gives up 2 bases and the J end 6 bases, leaving 2 bases in the junction not matched to a gene. The germline V gene (reference sequence) sets CDR1 to MNHEY and CDR2 to SMNVEV. Inclusive of the bounding cysteine and phenylalanine, the CDR3 is 15 residues long. The kept DNA is CDR3 alone, 45 bases in frame from the first base. Patients with autoimmune disease history or receiving systemic immunosuppression were excluded from the trial. Peripheral blood for TCR sequencing was collected from all dose cohorts at baseline, on cycle 4 day 1, and on cycle 7 day 1. Samples were obtained from an open-label, multicenter, first-in-human phase I dose-escalation trial of ivuxolimab. The trial enrolled adults with locally advanced or metastatic head and neck squamous cell, hepatocellular, melanoma or renal cell carcinoma. CD4+ and CD8+ T cells were sorted separately from peripheral blood before TCR sequencing.

These data come from a study of OX40 agonist ivuxolimab in advanced cancers. Regarding the research as a whole: Ivuxolimab was an agonistic, fully human IgG2 monoclonal antibody directed against OX40 (CD134), a costimulatory receptor. Intravenous ivuxolimab was administered to patients every 2 weeks at six dose levels: 0.01, 0.1, 0.3, 1.5, 3 and 10 mg/kg. Partial responses were achieved by three dose-escalation patients, of whom one had hepatocellular carcinoma and two had cutaneous melanoma. The purpose of peripheral TCRbeta sequencing was to test whether ivuxolimab changed TCR sequence diversity and led to clonal T-cell expansion. The paper covers the monotherapy dose-escalation part of the phase I ivuxolimab trial, which included N = 52 patients. Patients were allowed to have had prior anti-PD-1, anti-PD-L1 or anti-CTLA-4 therapy, and approximately 43% of the dose-escalation patients had previously received checkpoint inhibitors. The dose-escalation cohort was around 83% male with a mean age of about 54 years, ranging from about 23 to 85. Of the roughly 52 dose-escalation patients, hepatocellular carcinoma was present in about 20, melanoma in around 15, renal cell carcinoma in 9 and head and neck cancer in 9.

Genomic DNA was extracted from sorted cells for sequencing of the TCRbeta CDR3 region. The immunoSEQ Assay was used to sequence the TCRbeta CDR3 regions. Imported from immuneACCESS, the table was reduced by TCRdb to in-frame sequences with V and J called. These copies leave out some clones; in studies compared against another copy, an unresolved V gene accounts for under half, and the cause of the remainder is not known. The sample table shows around 84,000 clones, and about 90% are seen once. The top ten clones comprise approximately 11% of the sample. Points the paper makes about the study in general: At doses from 0.1 to 3.0 mg/kg, clonal expansion was seen in both CD4+ and CD8+ blood T cells between baseline and week 6. Partial responders in the 0.1-3.0 mg/kg groups had among the lowest normalized peripheral clonal expansion, especially among CD8+ T cells. Low levels of normalized T-cell clonal expansion were also seen in some patients who did not respond. After ivuxolimab, more expanded clones were found on average in CD8+ T cells than in CD4+ T cells. The antigen specificity of the peripheral T cells that underwent clonal expansion was not determined.

The sequencing used CD4+ or CD8+ T cells sorted from blood, collected in a trial of the OX40 agonist ivuxolimab. The V and J genes are TRBV27 and TRBJ2-1, with 12 middle bases fitting TRBD2. The sequence derives from an adult with an advanced solid tumor such as melanoma, head and neck, liver or kidney cancer. The DNA sequence follows: TGTGCCAGCAGTTTAGGGACTAGCGGGTCCAATGAGCAGTTCTTC. Its coded protein is CASSLGTSGSNEQFF.